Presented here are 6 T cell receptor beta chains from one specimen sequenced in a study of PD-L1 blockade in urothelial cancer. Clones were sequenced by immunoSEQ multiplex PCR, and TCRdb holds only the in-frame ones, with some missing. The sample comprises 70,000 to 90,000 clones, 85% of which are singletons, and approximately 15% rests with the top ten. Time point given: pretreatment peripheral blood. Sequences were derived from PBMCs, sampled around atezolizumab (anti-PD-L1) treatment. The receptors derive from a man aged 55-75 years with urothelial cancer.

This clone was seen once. CDR3 in DNA: TGTGCCAGTACCGATGACAGGAATCAGCCCCAGCATTTT. Protein: CASTDDRNQPQHF. The chain employs TRBV19 and TRBJ1-5; maybe TRBD1 (6 bases). The CDR3 spans 13 residues. Trimming pared 7 bases from V and 4 bases from J, leaving 11 bases between. Germline V gene data show CDR1 as LNHDA and CDR2 as SQIVND (reference sequence).

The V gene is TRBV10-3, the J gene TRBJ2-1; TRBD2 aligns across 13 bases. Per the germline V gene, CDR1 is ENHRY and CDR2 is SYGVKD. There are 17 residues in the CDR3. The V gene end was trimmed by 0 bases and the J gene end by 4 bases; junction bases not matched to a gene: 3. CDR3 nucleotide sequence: TGTGCCATCAGTGAGTCGACTAGCGGGGGGAGGTACAATGAGCAGTTCTTC. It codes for CAISESTSGGRYNEQFF.

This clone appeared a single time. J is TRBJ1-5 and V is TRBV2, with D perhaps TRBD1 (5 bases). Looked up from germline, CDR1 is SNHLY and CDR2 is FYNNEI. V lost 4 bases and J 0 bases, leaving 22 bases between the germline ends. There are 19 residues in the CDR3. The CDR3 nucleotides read TGTGCCAGCAGTGCCCCAACCTCAGGGTTTCGCCATAGCAATCAGCCCCAGCATTTT. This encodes CASSAPTSGFRHSNQPQHF.

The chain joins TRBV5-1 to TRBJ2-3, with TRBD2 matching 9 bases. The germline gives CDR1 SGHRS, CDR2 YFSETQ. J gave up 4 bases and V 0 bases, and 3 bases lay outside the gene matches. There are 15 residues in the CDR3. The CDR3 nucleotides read TGCGCCAGCAGCTTGGAGGGACTAGCCCCAGATACGCAGTATTTT. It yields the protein CASSLEGLAPDTQYF.

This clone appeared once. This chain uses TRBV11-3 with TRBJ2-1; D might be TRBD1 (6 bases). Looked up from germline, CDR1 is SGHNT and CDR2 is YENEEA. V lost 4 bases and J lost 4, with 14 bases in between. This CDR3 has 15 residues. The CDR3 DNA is TGTGCCAGCAGCTACCGGACAGAGAAATACAATGAGCAGTTCTTC. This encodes CASSYRTEKYNEQFF.

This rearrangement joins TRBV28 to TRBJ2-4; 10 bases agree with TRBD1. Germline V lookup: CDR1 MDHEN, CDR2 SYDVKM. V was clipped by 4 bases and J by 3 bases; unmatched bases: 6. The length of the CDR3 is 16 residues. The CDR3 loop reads CASSWTGGVVKNIQYF. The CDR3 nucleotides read TGTGCCAGCAGTTGGACAGGGGGTGTTGTCAAAAACATTCAGTACTTC. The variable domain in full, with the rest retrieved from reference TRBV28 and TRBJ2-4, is DVKVTQSSRYLVKRTGEKVFLECVQDMDHENMFWYRQDPGLGLRLIYFSYDVKMKEKGDIPEGYSVSREKKERFSLILESASTNQTSMYLCASSWTGGVVKNIQYFGAGTRLSVL.